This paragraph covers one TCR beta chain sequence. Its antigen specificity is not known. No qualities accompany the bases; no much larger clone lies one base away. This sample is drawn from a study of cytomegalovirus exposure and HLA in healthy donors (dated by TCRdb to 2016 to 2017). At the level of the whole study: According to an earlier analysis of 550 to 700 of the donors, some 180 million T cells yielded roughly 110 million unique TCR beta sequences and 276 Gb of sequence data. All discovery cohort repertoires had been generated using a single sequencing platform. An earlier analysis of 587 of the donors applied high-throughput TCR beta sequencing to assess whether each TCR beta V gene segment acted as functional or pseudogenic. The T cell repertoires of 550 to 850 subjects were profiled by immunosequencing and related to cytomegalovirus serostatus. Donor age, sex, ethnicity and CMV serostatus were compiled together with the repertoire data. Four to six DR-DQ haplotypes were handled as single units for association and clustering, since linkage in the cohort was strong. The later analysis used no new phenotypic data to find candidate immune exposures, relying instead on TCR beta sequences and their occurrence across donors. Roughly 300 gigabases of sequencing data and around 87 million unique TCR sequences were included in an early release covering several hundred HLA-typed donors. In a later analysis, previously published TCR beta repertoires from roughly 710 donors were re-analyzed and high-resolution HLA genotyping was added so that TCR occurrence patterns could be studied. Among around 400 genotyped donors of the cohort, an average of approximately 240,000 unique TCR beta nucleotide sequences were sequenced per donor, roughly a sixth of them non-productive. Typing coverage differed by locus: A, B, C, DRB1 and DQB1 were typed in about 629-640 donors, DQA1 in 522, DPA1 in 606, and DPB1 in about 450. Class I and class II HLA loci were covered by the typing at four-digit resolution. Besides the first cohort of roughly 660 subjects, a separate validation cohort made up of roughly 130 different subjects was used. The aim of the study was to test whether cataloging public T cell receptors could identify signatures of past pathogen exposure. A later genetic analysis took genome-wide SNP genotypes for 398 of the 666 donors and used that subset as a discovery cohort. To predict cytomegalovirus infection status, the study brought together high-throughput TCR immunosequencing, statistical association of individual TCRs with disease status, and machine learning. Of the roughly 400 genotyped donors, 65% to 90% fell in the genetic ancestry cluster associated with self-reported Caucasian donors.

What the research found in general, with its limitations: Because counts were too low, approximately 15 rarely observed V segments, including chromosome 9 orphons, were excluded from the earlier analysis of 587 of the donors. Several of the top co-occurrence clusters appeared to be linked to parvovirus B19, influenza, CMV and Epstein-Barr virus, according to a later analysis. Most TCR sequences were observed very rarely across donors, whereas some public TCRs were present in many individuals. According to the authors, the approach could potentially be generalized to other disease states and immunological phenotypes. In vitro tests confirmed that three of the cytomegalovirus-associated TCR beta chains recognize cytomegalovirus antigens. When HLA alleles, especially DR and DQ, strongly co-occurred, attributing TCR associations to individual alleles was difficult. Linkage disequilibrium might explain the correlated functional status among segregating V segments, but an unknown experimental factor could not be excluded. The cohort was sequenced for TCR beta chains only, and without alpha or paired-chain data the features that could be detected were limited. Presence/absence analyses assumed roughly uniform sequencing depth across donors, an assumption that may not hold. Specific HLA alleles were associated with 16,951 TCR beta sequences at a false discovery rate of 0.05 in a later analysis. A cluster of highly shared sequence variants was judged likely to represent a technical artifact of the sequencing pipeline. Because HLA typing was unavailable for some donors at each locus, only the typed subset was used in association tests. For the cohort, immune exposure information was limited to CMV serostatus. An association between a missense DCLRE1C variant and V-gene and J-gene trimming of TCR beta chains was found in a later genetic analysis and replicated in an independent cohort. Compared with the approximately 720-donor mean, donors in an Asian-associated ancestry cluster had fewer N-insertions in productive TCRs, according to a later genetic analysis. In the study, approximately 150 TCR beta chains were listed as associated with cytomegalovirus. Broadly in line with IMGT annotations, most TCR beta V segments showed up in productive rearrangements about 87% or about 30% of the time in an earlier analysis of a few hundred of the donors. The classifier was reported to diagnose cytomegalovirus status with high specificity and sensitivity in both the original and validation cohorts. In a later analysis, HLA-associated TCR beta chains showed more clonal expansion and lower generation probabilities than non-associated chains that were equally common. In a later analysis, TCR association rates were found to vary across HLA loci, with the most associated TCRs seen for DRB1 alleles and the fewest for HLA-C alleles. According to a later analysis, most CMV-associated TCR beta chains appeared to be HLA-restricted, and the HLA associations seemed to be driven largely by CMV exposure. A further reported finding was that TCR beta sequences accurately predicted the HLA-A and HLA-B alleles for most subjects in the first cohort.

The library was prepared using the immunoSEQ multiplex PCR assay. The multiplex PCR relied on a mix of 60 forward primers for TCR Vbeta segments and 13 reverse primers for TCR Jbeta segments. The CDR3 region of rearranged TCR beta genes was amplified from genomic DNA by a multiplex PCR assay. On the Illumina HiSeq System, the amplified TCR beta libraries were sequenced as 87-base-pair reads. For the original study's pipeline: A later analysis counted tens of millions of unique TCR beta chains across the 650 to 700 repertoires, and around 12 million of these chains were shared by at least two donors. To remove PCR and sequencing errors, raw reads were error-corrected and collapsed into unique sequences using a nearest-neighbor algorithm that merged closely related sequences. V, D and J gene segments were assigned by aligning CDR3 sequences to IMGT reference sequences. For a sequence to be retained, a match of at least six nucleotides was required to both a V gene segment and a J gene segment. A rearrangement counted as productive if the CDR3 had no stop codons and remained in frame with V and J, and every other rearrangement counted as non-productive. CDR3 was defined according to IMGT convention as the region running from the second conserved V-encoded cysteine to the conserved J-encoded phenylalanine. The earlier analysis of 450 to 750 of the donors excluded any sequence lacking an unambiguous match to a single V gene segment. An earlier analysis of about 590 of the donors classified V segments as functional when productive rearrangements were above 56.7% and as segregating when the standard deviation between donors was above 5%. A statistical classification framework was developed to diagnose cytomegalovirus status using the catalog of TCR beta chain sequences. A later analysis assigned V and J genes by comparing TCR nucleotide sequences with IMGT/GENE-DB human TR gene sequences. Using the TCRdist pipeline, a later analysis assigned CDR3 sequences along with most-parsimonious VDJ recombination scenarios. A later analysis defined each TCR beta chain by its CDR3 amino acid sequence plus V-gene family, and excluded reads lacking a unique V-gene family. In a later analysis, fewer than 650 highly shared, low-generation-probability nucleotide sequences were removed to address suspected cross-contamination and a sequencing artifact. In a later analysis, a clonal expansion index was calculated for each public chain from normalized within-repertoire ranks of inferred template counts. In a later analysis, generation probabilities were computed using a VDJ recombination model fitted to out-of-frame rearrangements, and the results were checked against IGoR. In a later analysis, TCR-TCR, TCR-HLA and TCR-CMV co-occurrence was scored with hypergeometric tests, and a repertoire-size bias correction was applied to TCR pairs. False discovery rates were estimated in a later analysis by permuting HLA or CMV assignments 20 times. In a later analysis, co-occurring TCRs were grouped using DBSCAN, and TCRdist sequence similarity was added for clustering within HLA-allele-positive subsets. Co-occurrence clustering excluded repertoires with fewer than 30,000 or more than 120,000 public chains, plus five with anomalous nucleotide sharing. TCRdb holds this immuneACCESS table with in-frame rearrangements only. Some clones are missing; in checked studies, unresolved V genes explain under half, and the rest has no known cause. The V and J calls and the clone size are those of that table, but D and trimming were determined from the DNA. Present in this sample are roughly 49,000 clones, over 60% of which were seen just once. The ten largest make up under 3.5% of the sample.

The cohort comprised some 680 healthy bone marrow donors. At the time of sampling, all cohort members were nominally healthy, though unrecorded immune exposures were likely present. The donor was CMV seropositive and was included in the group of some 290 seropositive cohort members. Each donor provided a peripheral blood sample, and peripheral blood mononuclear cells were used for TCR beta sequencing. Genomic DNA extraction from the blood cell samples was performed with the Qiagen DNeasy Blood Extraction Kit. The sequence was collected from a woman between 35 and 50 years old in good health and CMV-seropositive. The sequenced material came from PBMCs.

The DNA sequence is TGTGCCACCAGCCGACAGGGGGCGAGCACAGATACGCAGTATTTT. Translated, it gives CATSRQGASTDTQYF. The chain is encoded by TRBV15 joined to TRBJ2-3; TRBD1 agrees with 10 junctional bases. Spanning cysteine to phenylalanine, the CDR3 consists of 15 amino acids. Only the CDR3 portion is preserved as DNA: 45 bases, with reading frame beginning at the first base. The germline V end is reduced by 5 bases and the J end by 0 bases; junction bases left unmatched: 2. CDR1 and CDR2, looked up from the germline V gene (reference sequence), are LNHNV and YYDKDF.